This T cell receptor (beta chain) was sequenced for a study of cytomegalovirus exposure and HLA in healthy donors. Method: immunoSEQ multiplex PCR; TCRdb's copy keeps in-frame clones and lacks some. This table has roughly 70,000 clones, roughly 90% appearing once. The CDR3 is 15 residues long. Trimming took 6 bases from V and 0 from J; bases not matched to a gene: 5. In germline, CDR1 is SNHLY, CDR2 FYNNEI. The chain is built from TRBV2 and TRBJ1-5; 7 bases agree with TRBD1. This receptor was identified in a young woman in good health and CMV-seropositive. Sequencing was done on a sample of PBMCs. In nucleotides, the CDR3 is TGTGCCAGCAGAGGGACAGATTATAGCAATCAGCCCCAGCATTTT. Encoded protein: CASRGTDYSNQPQHF.